These 26 T cell receptor beta chains were sequenced from one sample in a study of blood T cell repertoires in COVID-19. TCRdb's table, derived via immunoSEQ multiplex PCR, lists solely in-frame clones and lacks some. The sample holds roughly 110,000 clones; around 86% are singletons and the top ten take 7% to 9.5%. The sequencing input was peripheral blood. The receptors shown here come from a man in his 70s with acute or convalescent COVID-19.

The rearrangement uses TRBV24-1 and TRBJ2-4, with D maybe TRBD2 (5 bases). The CDR3 sequence is 15 residues long. Germline values: CDR1 KGHDR, CDR2 SFDVKD. Between the trimmed V and J ends, which lost 3 bases and 2 bases, there was a span of 10 bases. CDR3 loop: CATSDPGKSKNIQYF. The CDR3 coding sequence is TGTGCCACCAGTGATCCCGGGAAATCCAAAAACATTCAGTACTTC.

The rearrangement uses TRBV3-1 (or the pseudogene TRBV3-2) and TRBJ1-4, with D perhaps matching TRBD1 (6 bases). Trimming took off 3 bases at V and 4 bases at J, with 9 bases between the two ends. Germline loops: CDR1 LGHDT, CDR2 YNNKEL (reference sequence). The CDR3 spans 14 residues. CDR3 sequence reads: CASSQGAGNEKLFF. The CDR3 bases are TGTGCCAGCAGCCAGGGGGCCGGTAATGAAAAACTGTTTTTT.

This rearrangement joins TRBV12-3 or TRBV12-4 to TRBJ1-1; D gene ambiguous. Trimming stripped 6 bases from V and 1 base from J, with 6 bases between. The CDR3 is made up of 12 amino acids. CDR3 bases: TGTGCCAGCAGCAAATCGAACACTGAAGCTTTCTTT. It specifies CASSKSNTEAFF.

CDR3: CASSPRDRGSVWNTIYF. The CDR3, as DNA: TGCGCCAGCAGCCCCCGGGACAGGGGGTCTGTGTGGAACACCATATATTTT. The rearrangement joins TRBV5-1 to TRBJ1-3; 11 bases map to TRBD1. This CDR3 spans 17 amino acids. Trimming cost V 4 bases and J 7 bases; bases outside gene matches: 13. CDR1 SGHRS and CDR2 YFSETQ come from the germline V gene. Full variable domain (rest looked up from reference TRBV5-1 and TRBJ1-3): KAGVTQTPRYLIKTRGQQVTLSCSPISGHRSVSWYQQTPGQGLQFLFEYFSETQRNKGNFPGRFSGRQFSNSRSEMNVSTLELGDSALYLCASSPRDRGSVWNTIYFGEGSWLTVV.

This chain joins TRBV5-1 and TRBJ2-6; D unresolved. Germline CDR1 SGHRS, CDR2 YFSETQ. The CDR3 spans 17 residues. The V end lost 4 bases, the J end lost 3 bases, and 17 bases lay between the germline ends. The CDR3 DNA follows: TGCGCCAGCAGCCCGCTACCCGGTCTCGGTGGGGCCAACGTCCTGACTTTC. Amino acids: CASSPLPGLGGANVLTF.

V and J are TRBV5-1 and TRBJ2-5; tentatively, D is TRBD2 (5 bases). Trimming removed 4 bases from V and 2 bases from J, with 15 bases in between. Germline loops: CDR1 SGHRS, CDR2 YFSETQ. The CDR3 loop spans 15 amino acids. This chain's CDR3 is CASSNGVGYQETQYF. The CDR3 DNA is TGCGCCAGCAGCAACGGGGTGGGTTATCAAGAGACCCAGTACTTC.

CDR3 residues: CAWSKDRSEAFF. CDR3 nucleotide sequence: TGTGCCTGGAGTAAAGACAGAAGTGAAGCTTTCTTT. V gene TRBV30 combines with J gene TRBJ1-1, with D perhaps matching TRBD1 (5 bases). The CDR3 runs to 12 residues. CDR1 is GTSNPN and CDR2 is SVGIG in the germline V gene (reference sequence). Trimming stripped 2 bases from V and 7 bases from J, with 11 bases between.

The chain joins TRBV9 to TRBJ2-3; D gene ambiguous. Germline V lookup: CDR1 SGDLS, CDR2 YYNGEE. Trimming pared 1 base from V and 4 bases from J, leaving 13 bases between. The CDR3 runs to 15 residues. This CDR3 reads CASSVSGWVADTQYF. CDR3 coding DNA: TGTGCCAGCAGCGTATCAGGATGGGTCGCAGATACGCAGTATTTT.

This clone has more than one count but fewer than ten. V usage is TRBV11-2 and J usage is TRBJ2-4, with 9 bases matching TRBD2. Germline V gene lookup returns CDR1 SGHAT and CDR2 FQNNGV. The V and J ends lost 7 bases and 1 base, in that order; junction bases with no gene match: 8. This CDR3 is built from 16 residues. The CDR3 region is CASTRSSGEAKNIQYF. The CDR3 region has the DNA TGTGCCAGCACCCGGTCTAGCGGGGAGGCCAAAAACATTCAGTACTTC.

The rearrangement joins TRBV3-1 (or the pseudogene TRBV3-2) to TRBJ1-1; TRBD1 agrees at 7 bases. Germline trimming cut 6 bases from V and 3 bases from J; bases unmatched to any gene: 7. The CDR3 covers 14 residues. Germline V gene lookup returns CDR1 LGHDT and CDR2 YNNKEL (reference sequence). The DNA of the CDR3 is TGTGCCAGCAGTTTTAGACAGGGTTACACTGAAGCTTTCTTT. This gives the protein CASSFRQGYTEAFF.

The V gene is TRBV24-1, the J gene TRBJ2-2, with 7 bases aligning to TRBD2. The CDR3 is 15 residues long. Germline values: CDR1 KGHDR, CDR2 SFDVKD. J gave up 7 bases and V 1 base, and 5 bases lay outside the gene matches. CDR3 loop: CATSDFGGSGGELFF. CDR3 DNA sequence: TGTGCCACCAGTGATTTCGGCGGGAGCGGCGGGGAGCTGTTTTTT.

The chain has TRBV15 and TRBJ2-3, with a possible D match to TRBD1 (5 bases). Germline assignment: CDR1 LNHNV and CDR2 YYDKDF (reference sequence). This CDR3 region has 15 residues. V lost 0 bases and J lost 2, with 9 bases in between. The CDR3 sequence is CATSREGAHTDTQYF. CDR3 in DNA: TGTGCCACCAGCAGAGAAGGGGCCCACACAGATACGCAGTATTTT.

This chain joins TRBV27 and TRBJ1-1; D unresolved. In germline, CDR1 is MNHEY, CDR2 SMNVEV (reference sequence). V was pared by 6 bases and J by 1 base, with 12 bases between. CDR3 length: 14 residues. The CDR3 nucleotides read TGTGCCAGCAGCCGGGTGCAGCAGAACACTGAAGCTTTCTTT. It encodes CASSRVQQNTEAFF.

The V call is TRBV10-1, the J call TRBJ1-3; D uncertain. This CDR3 is 17 amino acids long. In germline, CDR1 is WNHNN, CDR2 SYGVQD (reference sequence). Trimming shortened V by 3 bases and J by 4 bases, and 19 bases separated the two germline ends. This chain's CDR3 is CASSDPREGASGNTIYF. CDR3 DNA sequence: TGCGCCAGCAGTGATCCCCGGGAGGGCGCGTCGGGAAACACCATATATTTT.

The chain joins TRBV28 to TRBJ2-1; a possible D gene is TRBD2 (6 bases). Trimming cost V 7 bases and J 3 bases, with 13 bases left between them. Germline lookup yields CDR1 MDHEN and CDR2 SYDVKM. This CDR3 has 14 residues. The CDR3 protein is CASNLVTSYNEQFF. CDR3 nucleotide sequence: TGTGCCAGCAATTTGGTGACTAGCTACAATGAGCAGTTCTTC.

V and J are TRBV5-1 and TRBJ1-2, with D tentatively TRBD1 (6 bases). Germline V gene sequence: CDR1 SGHRS, CDR2 YFSETQ. V gave up 4 bases and J gave up 1 base, with 14 bases separating them. This CDR3 region has 15 residues. The CDR3 loop reads CASSVDDRSNYGYTF. CDR3 bases: TGCGCCAGCAGCGTGGATGACAGGAGTAACTATGGCTACACCTTC.

In nucleotides, the CDR3 is TGTGCCAGCAGCCTCATAGCGGGAGGCCGGGATGAGCAGTTCTTC. It encodes CASSLIAGGRDEQFF. The gene calls are TRBV7-3 and TRBJ2-1; 10 bases line up with TRBD2. V trimming: 5 bases; J trimming: 8 bases; junction bases outside the gene matches: 9. Germline lookup yields CDR1 SGHTA and CDR2 FQGTGA. The CDR3 covers 15 residues.

This clone was counted a single time. The chain recombines TRBV10-3 with TRBJ1-1; possibly TRBD1 for D (6 bases). The CDR3 loop spans 16 amino acids. Germline values: CDR1 ENHRY, CDR2 SYGVKD. The V end was cut by 0 bases, the J end by 1 base, with 12 bases between. CDR3: CAISESGSGANTEAFF. The CDR3 DNA sequence: TGTGCCATCAGTGAGTCCGGGTCAGGGGCGAACACTGAAGCTTTCTTT.

The chain has TRBV28 and TRBJ2-1; TRBD2 matches 8 bases. The ends lost 3 bases at V and 5 bases at J; junction bases unmatched: 9. Looked up from germline, CDR1 is MDHEN and CDR2 is SYDVKM. This CDR3 is 16 amino acids long. CDR3 sequence: CASSLAQGLGDNEQFF. The CDR3, as DNA: TGTGCCAGCAGTTTGGCGCAGGGACTAGGGGACAATGAGCAGTTCTTC. The full variable domain, in which reference TRBV28 and TRBJ2-1 provide the parts outside the CDR3, is DVKVTQSSRYLVKRTGEKVFLECVQDMDHENMFWYRQDPGLGLRLIYFSYDVKMKEKGDIPEGYSVSREKKERFSLILESASTNQTSMYLCASSLAQGLGDNEQFFGPGTRLTVL.

The V gene is TRBV5-1, the J gene TRBJ2-2; 10 nucleotides match TRBD2. CDR1 and CDR2 (germline): SGHRS, YFSETQ. The V segment lost 0 bases and the J segment 7 bases; nucleotides outside the gene matches: 3. The CDR3 runs 15 residues. CDR3 coding DNA: TGCGCCAGCAGCTTGGCGGCTAGCGGGAGCGGGGAGCTGTTTTTT. Protein: CASSLAASGSGELFF.

In DNA form, the CDR3 reads TGCGCCAGCAGCTCGGGACAGCTCCCGAACACTGAAGCTTTCTTT. Translation gives CASSSGQLPNTEAFF. The chain joins TRBV5-1 to TRBJ1-1; the match to TRBD1 covers 7 bases. CDR1 SGHRS and CDR2 YFSETQ come from the germline V gene. Trimming at V came to 3 bases and at J to 1 base, leaving 6 bases not matched to a gene. CDR3 length equals 15 residues.

This clone showed up just a few times. This chain joins TRBV28 and TRBJ2-7, with TRBD1 matching 7 bases. From germline, CDR1 is MDHEN and CDR2 SYDVKM. The CDR3 length is 16 residues. Trimming took 7 bases from V and 1 from J; bases not matched to a gene: 13. The CDR3 DNA reads as TGTGCCAGCACTGCCCTCGACAGGGTCCCATCCTACGAGCAGTACTTC. Its protein is CASTALDRVPSYEQYF.

The V gene is TRBV3-1 (or the pseudogene TRBV3-2), the J gene TRBJ2-4; D is uncertain. Germline CDR1 reads LGHDT; CDR2 reads YNNKEL (reference sequence). This CDR3 has 16 amino acids. The V end was cut by 1 base, the J end by 0 bases, with 10 bases between. CDR3 region: CASSQVQTIAKNIQYF. Written as DNA, the CDR3 is TGTGCCAGCAGCCAAGTGCAGACAATAGCCAAAAACATTCAGTACTTC.

The rearrangement uses TRBV30 and TRBJ1-1; no reliable D call. The CDR3 consists of 13 residues. Trimming removed 0 bases from V and 1 base from J, with 6 bases in between. Germline loops: CDR1 GTSNPN, CDR2 SVGIG (reference sequence). The CDR3 DNA is TGTGCCTGGAGTGTCCGGAGGAACACTGAAGCTTTCTTT. This gives the protein CAWSVRRNTEAFF. The whole variable domain, remainder taken from reference TRBV30 and TRBJ1-1, is SQTIHQWPATLVQPVGSPLSLECTVEGTSNPNLYWYRQAAGRGLQLLFYSVGIGQISSEVPQNLSASRPQDRQFILSSKKLLLSDSGFYLCAWSVRRNTEAFFGQGTRLTVV.

This clone showed up just a few times. This chain links TRBV4-1 with TRBJ2-6; 7 bases fit TRBD1. J was trimmed by 2 bases and V by 3 bases; bases with no gene match: 13. Germline CDR1 is MGHRA and CDR2 is YSYEKL. The CDR3 sequence is 19 residues long. CDR3 coding DNA: TGCGCCAGCAGCCAGGTACACCGGACAGGAAGAACTGGGGCCAACGTCCTGACTTTC. Translating gives CASSQVHRTGRTGANVLTF.

The rearrangement uses TRBV12-3 or TRBV12-4 and TRBJ1-1, with TRBD1 identical over 9 bases. Trimming at V came to 6 bases and at J to 8 bases, leaving 4 bases not matched to a gene. This CDR3 comprises 12 residues. CDR3 in DNA: TGTGCCAGCAGCCTTGGACAGGGGGAAGCTTTCTTT. It is translated as CASSLGQGEAFF.